This T cell receptor beta chain was observed in a study of beta chain features in type 1 diabetes. Germline V lookup: CDR1 SGDLS, CDR2 YYNGEE. Deletions cut 2 bases from V and 9 bases from J, with 6 bases between. CDR3 size: 11 residues. Isolated RNA was reverse transcribed in full, so expressed TCRB transcripts were sequenced. Only in-frame clones appear in the TCRdb table, and some are missing; sequencing was by immunoSEQ multiplex PCR. The data hold 250,000 to 300,000 clones, with roughly a quarter observed a single time. Study-level results: All four CD4+ subsets from Type 1 diabetes patients carried moderately but significantly shorter TCRB CDR3s. Short templates might get an advantage during PCR, and this would be equal in patients and controls.

This clone was picked up a small number of times. Its target is unknown. All of the sorted populations showed purity greater than 95%. The V call is TRBV9, the J call TRBJ2-1; the D is unclear. This receptor was obtained from a woman aged 25-40 years with type 1 diabetes. Sequencing input: naive CD4+ T cells from blood. CDR3 nucleotide sequence: TGTGCCAGCAGCGTTCCGGGTGAGCAGTTCTTC. It codes for CASSVPGEQFF. The variable domain in full, with the rest retrieved from reference TRBV9 and TRBJ2-1, is DSGVTQTPKHLITATGQRVTLRCSPRSGDLSVYWYQQSLDQGLQFLIQYYNGEERAKGNILERFSAQQFPDLHSELNLSSLELGDSALYFCASSVPGEQFFGPGTRLTVL.